These T cell receptor beta chains were read from a single sample in a study of cytotoxic CD8 clonotypes in ibrutinib-treated CLL. Clones were read by immunoSEQ multiplex PCR, and TCRdb kept only the in-frame ones, dropping some. The sample includes about 24,000 clones, about 81% of them seen just once. This material consisted of PBMCs, taken before ibrutinib treatment. These TCRs come from a human donor with chronic lymphocytic leukemia. Each CDR3 is given with its conserved first and last residue. The D gene is left open where the match is weak. The size entry is marked missing in some rows and otherwise reads once, few, many or a size class.

j_call d_call clone_size v_call cdr3_nt cdr3_aa
TRBJ1-5 . . TRBV19 TGTGCCAGTAGTAAGGGGCAGGAAGGGAGAAGCAATCAGCCCCAGCATTTT CASSKGQEGRSNQPQHF
TRBJ2-2 . . TRBV4-1 TGCGCCAGCAGACAGCCCGAAAGTAACACCGGGGAGCTGTTTTTT CASRQPESNTGELFF
TRBJ2-1 TRBD1 . TRBV30 TGTGCCGGCTCCGGGACAGGGGGGACTGAGCAGTTCTTC CAGSGTGGTEQFF
TRBJ1-6 TRBD1 once TRBV19 TGTGCCAGTATGGGCGGGGACAGCTATAATTCACCCCTCCACTTT CASMGGDSYNSPLHF
TRBJ2-7 . . TRBV11-2 TGTGCCAGCAGACGTCAAGGGGGGCTCGACGAGCAGTACTTC CASRRQGGLDEQYF
TRBJ1-2 . . TRBV19 TGTGCCTCTTCAACCGGCAGAAACTATGGCTACACCTTC CASSTGRNYGYTF
TRBJ2-2 TRBD1 few TRBV11-2 TGTGCCAGTGGCAGCACAGGGGAAGCCGGGGAGCTGTTTTTT CASGSTGEAGELFF
TRBJ2-1 . . TRBV5-1 TGCGCCAGCAGCTCTGTGTCAACCTACAATGAGCAGTTCTTC CASSSVSTYNEQFF
TRBJ1-1 . . TRBV28 TGTGCCAGCAGTTTTAGGTTTTTGGCTGAAGCTTTCTTT CASSFRFLAEAFF
TRBJ2-2 TRBD2 . TRBV7-2 TGTGCCAGCAGCTTCTTAGCGGGAGTGAAGGCCGGGGAGCTGTTTTTT CASSFLAGVKAGELFF
TRBJ2-5 . . TRBV6-1 TGTGCCAGCAGTGCCAGGACTGGGAATCGGGAGACCCAGTACTTC CASSARTGNRETQYF
TRBJ2-1 TRBD2 few TRBV13 TGTGCCAGCAGCCCCGCTACTAGCGGGAGGGCCGAGGGTGAGCAGTTCTTC CASSPATSGRAEGEQFF
TRBJ2-1 . . TRBV27 TGTGCCAGCAGAGGCGGGACCCTTTCATACAATGAGCAGTTCTTC CASRGGTLSYNEQFF
TRBJ1-5 . once TRBV6-6 TGTGCCAGCAAGCTCTTGGACTCAAATCAGCCCCAGCATTTT CASKLLDSNQPQHF
TRBJ1-5 . . TRBV6-6 TGTGCCAGCAGAAAGGAGGGCAATCAGCCCCAGCATTTT CASRKEGNQPQHF
TRBJ2-1 TRBD1 . TRBV13 TGTGCCAGCAGCTTAACAGGGGTCTTAGACGACGGCTACAATGAGCAGTTCTTC CASSLTGVLDDGYNEQFF
TRBJ2-1 . . TRBV6-5 TGTGCCAGCAGTTACGGGTCGAGGAGGGAGAGGGATGAGCAGTTCTTC CASSYGSRRERDEQFF
TRBJ2-7 TRBD2 few TRBV27 TGTGCCAGCAGGAGCGGGAGGAGCTCCTACGAGCAGTACTTC CASRSGRSSYEQYF
TRBJ2-1 . . TRBV27 TGTGCCAGCAGTTTATCGTTCAGCGGGCCGAGAGGCAATGAGCAGTTCTTC CASSLSFSGPRGNEQFF
TRBJ2-7 . . TRBV9 TGTGCCAGCAGCGTAGGGGACGTCTCCTACGAGCAGTACTTC CASSVGDVSYEQYF
TRBJ1-1 TRBD1 once TRBV5-1 TGCGCCAGCAGCCCCGGGACAGGGGGTCCCACTGAAGCTTTCTTT CASSPGTGGPTEAFF
TRBJ2-1 . . TRBV19 TGTGCCAGTAGTATAGATCGGGCAGCCTCGCCGTACAATGAGCAGTTCTTC CASSIDRAASPYNEQFF
TRBJ2-4 TRBD2 . TRBV29-1 TGCAGCGTTGGAAGCGGGACCGGAAACATTCAGTACTTC CSVGSGTGNIQYF
TRBJ2-3 . . TRBV7-2 TGTGCCAGCAGCTTCCAGGGTGCAGATACGCAGTATTTT CASSFQGADTQYF
TRBJ1-1 . . TRBV5-1 TGCGCCAGCAGCTTGGATCTTTGGCAGGGCTGGACTGAAGCTTTCTTT CASSLDLWQGWTEAFF
TRBJ2-1 . . TRBV28 TGTGCCAGCAGTTTATGGCCCTATGAGCAGTTCTTC CASSLWPYEQFF
TRBJ2-7 . . TRBV6-4 TGTGCCAGCAGAACGCCTCCGCAGTACTTC CASRTPPQYF
TRBJ2-1 TRBD2 few TRBV2 TGTGCCAGCAGTGAAGCGAGTGGCCTAGCGGGGTCCGATGAGCAGTTCTTC CASSEASGLAGSDEQFF
TRBJ1-1 . . TRBV14 TGTGCCAGCAGCCTCGGCAGAAACACTGAAGCTTTCTTT CASSLGRNTEAFF
TRBJ2-3 TRBD2 . TRBV7-9 TGTGCCAGCCGACTAGCGGGCACAGATACGCAGTATTTT CASRLAGTDTQYF
TRBJ2-1 . once TRBV7-9 TGTGCCAGCAGCTTACTTCAGGGAAGCTTTGAGCAGTTCTTC CASSLLQGSFEQFF
TRBJ2-4 TRBD2 . TRBV9 TGTGCCAGCAGCGTAGGTCCAGCGGGAGGGCCGCGGAACATTCAGTACTTC CASSVGPAGGPRNIQYF
TRBJ2-7 . . TRBV5-4 TGTGCCAGCAGCCCGAGACCCCTGGGCTACGAGCAGTACTTC CASSPRPLGYEQYF
TRBJ1-3 . . TRBV19 TGTGCCAGTAGTGAGCGGACCGCCTCTGGAAACACCATATATTTT CASSERTASGNTIYF
TRBJ1-2 TRBD1 . TRBV7-2 TGTGCCAGCAGCCCGGACAGGGGGATGGGCTATGGCTACACCTTC CASSPDRGMGYGYTF
TRBJ1-1 . . TRBV11-2 TGTGCCAGCAGCCGAACATCGAACACTGAAGCTTTCTTT CASSRTSNTEAFF
TRBJ2-7 TRBD1 once TRBV7-9 TGTGCCAGCAGCGCCGGGACAGGGAACAACGAGCAGTACTTC CASSAGTGNNEQYF